The 15 T cell receptor beta chains given below trace back to one sample, sequenced in a study of naive CD8 T cells in extremely preterm neonates. Sequencing used immunoSEQ multiplex PCR; TCRdb keeps in-frame clones, though not all of them. The table includes 7,000 or so clones, 95% to 98% detected once. Sequencing used naive CD8+ T cells from blood. These receptors came from a human donor in good health.

This rearrangement joins TRBV1 to TRBJ2-2; the D call in the table, TRBD2, was not verified against the DNA. TRBV1 is labeled a pseudogene. The CDR3 has 20 residues. The CDR3 loop reads CTSSPSPRDSGGDCTGELFF. In DNA, the CDR3 is TGCACCAGCAGCCCGTCTCCCCGGGATAGCGGGGGGGATTGCACCGGGGAGCTGTTTTTT.

V usage is TRBV4-1 and J usage is TRBJ2-3; weak D call: TRBD2 (6 bases). Trimming stripped 0 bases from V and 4 bases from J, with 14 bases between. In germline, CDR1 is MGHRA, CDR2 YSYEKL. The CDR3 is 16 amino acids. CDR3 sequence reads: CASSQEGDSEADTQYF. The CDR3 DNA follows: TGCGCCAGCAGCCAAGAAGGGGACTCCGAAGCAGATACGCAGTATTTT.

The chain combines TRBV9 with TRBJ2-7; a weak D match, TRBD1 (6 bases). The CDR3 extends over 13 amino acids. Trimming left V 3 bases short and J 3 bases short, with 10 bases between. CDR1 is SGDLS and CDR2 is YYNGEE in the germline V gene. CDR3 amino acids: CASSGGGNYEQYF. DNA of the CDR3: TGTGCCAGCAGCGGAGGGGGTAACTACGAGCAGTACTTC. Based on the CDR3 plus reference TRBV9 and TRBJ2-7, the full variable domain is DSGVTQTPKHLITATGQRVTLRCSPRSGDLSVYWYQQSLDQGLQFLIQYYNGEERAKGNILERFSAQQFPDLHSELNLSSLELGDSALYFCASSGGGNYEQYFGPGTRLTVT.

J is TRBJ1-1 and V is TRBV30; D ambiguous. Germline V gene sequence: CDR1 GTSNPN, CDR2 SVGIG (reference sequence). There are 13 residues in the CDR3. Trimming left V 3 bases short and J 3 bases short, with 11 bases between. The CDR3 is CAWRTGWDTEAFF. CDR3 DNA: TGTGCCTGGAGGACCGGGTGGGACACTGAAGCTTTCTTT.

This clone was observed a few times. CDR3 residues: CASRRTGQADGELFF. For the CDR3, the DNA is TGTGCCAGCCGTCGAACGGGACAGGCGGACGGGGAGCTGTTTTTT. This chain links TRBV9 with TRBJ2-2, with 8 positions matching TRBD1. Germline V gene data show CDR1 as SGDLS and CDR2 as YYNGEE. V shed 7 bases, J shed 7 bases, and the junction held 12 bases outside the gene matches. The CDR3 runs to 15 residues.

Concerning this clone itself: Mismatch with germline at one junction end may stem from a read error. Other DNA sequences in this sample translate to the same CDR3. The chain uses TRBV27 and TRBJ2-5, with 7 bases matching TRBD1. Per the germline V gene, CDR1 is MNHEY and CDR2 is SMNVEV (reference sequence). The CDR3 is 15 amino acids. CDR3 DNA sequence: TGTGCTAGCAGTCCCTGGACAGGTGGCCAAGAGACCCAGTACTTC. Amino acid sequence: CASSPWTGGQETQYF.

The rearrangement joins TRBV25-1 to TRBJ1-2, with a weak D call TRBD1 (6 bases). CDR3 length: 13 residues. Trimming removed 2 bases from V and 6 bases from J, with 10 bases in between. Per the germline V gene, CDR1 is MGHDK and CDR2 is SYGVNS. The CDR3 protein is CASSETGYHGYTF. As DNA, the CDR3 is TGTGCCAGCAGTGAAACAGGGTACCATGGCTACACCTTC.

V gene TRBV5-6 combines with J gene TRBJ1-2, with D tentatively TRBD1 (5 bases). Germline CDR1 SGHDT, CDR2 YYEEEE. The CDR3 loop spans 15 amino acids. Trimming took 2 bases from V and 6 from J, leaving 17 bases between them. The CDR3 DNA sequence: TGTGCCAGCAGCTTAAACCGGGGGTGGGAAAATGGCTACACCTTC. Translated: CASSLNRGWENGYTF.

The V and J genes are TRBV9 and TRBJ1-2, with 8 bases that match TRBD1. V was pared by 3 bases and J by 4 bases, with 8 bases of the junction left unmatched. CDR1 is SGDLS, CDR2 YYNGEE, per germline. This CDR3 comprises 15 residues. The CDR3 is CASSDGRTGPYGYTF. In DNA, the CDR3 is TGTGCCAGCAGCGACGGACGGACAGGGCCCTATGGCTACACCTTC.

The chain carries TRBV19 and TRBJ2-1; D may be TRBD1 (5 bases). The germline gives CDR1 LNHDA, CDR2 SQIVND (reference sequence). V was pared by 3 bases and J by 2 bases, with 14 bases between. This CDR3 contains 16 residues. CDR3 residues: CASSIYDSFPYNEQFF. In nucleotides, the CDR3 is TGTGCCAGTAGTATTTATGACAGCTTCCCCTACAATGAGCAGTTCTTC.

This rearrangement joins TRBV28 to TRBJ2-2, with D possibly TRBD1 on 5 matching bases. The germline CDR1 and CDR2 sequences are MDHEN and SYDVKM. The V end lost 5 bases, the J end lost 1 base, and 17 bases lay between the germline ends. CDR3 length: 17 residues. The DNA for the CDR3 is TGTGCCAGCAGTCCCATGGTGGGGCAGGGGAACACCGGGGAGCTGTTTTTT. Translating it yields CASSPMVGQGNTGELFF.

The V call is TRBV11-2, the J call TRBJ2-3, with 11 bases that match TRBD2. CDR3 length equals 16 residues. The junction had 5 bases not matched to a gene; V was cut back by 0 bases and J by 6 bases. CDR1 SGHAT and CDR2 FQNNGV come from the germline V gene. In nucleotides, the CDR3 is TGTGCCAGCAGCTTAGATCCTAGCGGGGGGTATGATACGCAGTATTTT. Residues: CASSLDPSGGYDTQYF.

V gene TRBV9 combines with J gene TRBJ2-2; D might be TRBD2 (6 bases). In germline, CDR1 is SGDLS, CDR2 YYNGEE. CDR3 length equals 16 residues. The ends were cut back, 6 bases at V and 1 base at J, with 16 bases in the middle. The CDR3 nucleotides read TGTGCCAGCACTGGGACTGGCCTCAAGAACACCGGGGAGCTGTTTTTT. Its protein product is CASTGTGLKNTGELFF.

The J gene is TRBJ2-7, the V gene TRBV4-1; D gene unclear. V was clipped by 5 bases and J by 1 base, with 9 bases between them. Per the germline V gene, CDR1 is MGHRA and CDR2 is YSYEKL. The CDR3 loop spans 13 amino acids. The CDR3 sequence: CASSEVESYEQYF. The CDR3, as DNA: TGCGCCAGCAGCGAGGTAGAGTCCTACGAGCAGTACTTC.

The V call is TRBV2, the J call TRBJ2-7; 7 bases are a match to TRBD2. The CDR3 is 13 amino acids. Trimming cost V 7 bases and J 2 bases; bases outside gene matches: 5. Germline-derived CDR1 and CDR2 are SNHLY and FYNNEI. CDR3 protein: CASMGGETYEQYF. Here the CDR3 DNA reads TGTGCCAGCATGGGGGGGGAAACCTACGAGCAGTACTTC. Full variable domain (outside the CDR3, taken from reference TRBV2 and TRBJ2-7): EPEVTQTPSHQVTQMGQEVILRCVPISNHLYFYWYRQILGQKVEFLVSFYNNEISEKSEIFDDQFSVERPDGSNFTLKIRSTKLEDSAMYFCASMGGETYEQYFGPGTRLTVT.